The 15 T cell receptor beta chains listed next were all sequenced from one sample in a study of T cells in Graves' hyperthyroidism and ophthalmopathy. Amplification of TCR beta CDR3 regions was performed using RNA transcripts as template. The HTBI primer set served for first-round RT-PCR of the TCR CDR3. TCRdb re-derived calls from the multiplex PCR reads in MiXCR, one entry per CDR3 protein. The sample carries a few hundred thousand distinct CDR3 sequences, 18% recorded once. The sample comprised blood. The receptor set was obtained from a woman aged 40-49 years with Graves' ophthalmopathy.

This clonotype was seen repeatedly, ten times or more. V usage is TRBV18 and J usage is TRBJ1-2, with D tentatively TRBD1 (5 bases). Germline V lookup: CDR1 KGHSH, CDR2 LQKENI. The CDR3 has 14 amino acids. V lost 1 base to trimming and J lost 2 bases, with 8 bases between them. The CDR3 sequence is CASSPQGINYGYTF. CDR3 sequence (DNA): TGTGCCAGCTCACCACAGGGGATAAACTATGGCTACACCTTC.

Many counts were recorded for this clonotype. The chain carries TRBV19 and TRBJ2-5; D gene uncertain. This CDR3 is built from 14 residues. Germline V gene data show CDR1 as LNHDA and CDR2 as SQIVND (reference sequence). The germline V and J ends were trimmed by 3 bases and 1 base, with 9 bases remaining between them. CDR3 in amino acids: CASSMAGRQETQYF. For the CDR3, the DNA is TGTGCCAGTAGTATGGCTGGTCGCCAAGAGACCCAGTACTTC.

The rearrangement joins TRBV27 to TRBJ1-2; TRBD1 might be the D (5 bases). CDR1 is MNHEY and CDR2 is SMNVEV in the germline V gene (reference sequence). Trimming removed 7 bases from V and 0 bases from J, with 12 bases in between. CDR3 length: 14 residues. CDR3 nucleotides: TGTGCCAGCACGTCGACAGAGCCTAACTATGGCTACACCTTC. This translates into CASTSTEPNYGYTF.

This clonotype was counted many times. The rearrangement joins TRBV2 to TRBJ2-7; D gene unclear. V was shortened by 5 bases and J by 3 bases, with 17 bases between the two germline ends. The germline V gene encodes CDR1 SNHLY and CDR2 FYNNEI. The CDR3 totals 15 residues. CDR3 residues: CASSPTGLKRYEQYF. CDR3 nucleotide sequence: TGTGCCAGCAGTCCGACCGGCCTAAAGCGCTACGAGCAGTACTTC.

The rearrangement links TRBV12-3 or TRBV12-4 to TRBJ1-1; D is unclear. V lost 0 bases to trimming and J lost 5 bases, with 13 bases between them. This CDR3 has 15 residues. The CDR3 DNA sequence: TGTGCCAGCAGTTTAGCTGTCATCTCGGGGACTGAAGCTTTCTTT. Translation gives CASSLAVISGTEAFF.

Only a few counts were recorded for this clonotype. This may come from a read error, since a much larger clone is one base off. V and J are TRBV6-5 and TRBJ1-5; weak D call: TRBD1 (6 bases). The CDR3 has 16 residues. The germline gives CDR1 MNHEY, CDR2 SVGAGI. V was shortened by 0 bases and J by 3 bases, with 12 bases between the two germline ends. For the CDR3, the DNA is TGTGCCAGCAGTTACTCTTGGGACATGACCAATCAGCCCCAGCATTTT. Translation: CASSYSWDMTNQPQHF.

This clonotype appeared many times. The chain uses TRBV6-5 and TRBJ1-2, with 12 bases that match TRBD1. This CDR3 spans 15 amino acids. The junction had 6 bases not matched to a gene; V was cut back by 2 bases and J by 8 bases. Looked up from germline, CDR1 is MNHEY and CDR2 is SVGAGI. CDR3: CASSYGGTGGWGYTF. In DNA form, the CDR3 reads TGTGCCAGCAGTTACGGGGGGACAGGGGGCTGGGGCTACACCTTC.

The table lists this clonotype with many counts. The J gene is TRBJ2-5, the V gene TRBV20-1; the D call may be TRBD1 or TRBD2 (6 bases each). V lost 3 bases and J lost 4, with 18 bases in between. Looked up from germline, CDR1 is DFQATT and CDR2 is SNEGSKA (reference sequence). The CDR3 covers 15 residues. CDR3 in DNA: TGCAGTGCTAGGGTCGCGGGACATCAGGGAGAGACCCAGTACTTC. Translating it yields CSARVAGHQGETQYF.

The table lists this clonotype with a few counts. This rearrangement joins TRBV7-8 to TRBJ2-1; D gene uncertain. The length of the CDR3 is 11 residues. Germline V CDR1 and CDR2: SGHVS, FQNEAQ. The V and J ends lost 4 bases and 6 bases respectively, with 4 bases between them. Here the CDR3 reads CASSWSNEQFF. For the CDR3, the DNA is TGTGCCAGCAGCTGGAGCAATGAGCAGTTCTTC. The whole variable domain, filled in from reference TRBV7-8 and TRBJ2-1, reads GAGVSQSPRYKVAKRGQDVALRCDPISGHVSLFWYQQALGQGPEFLTYFQNEAQLDKSGLPSDRFFAERPEGSVSTLKIQRTQQEDSAVYLCASSWSNEQFFGPGTRLTVL.

This chain links TRBV14 with TRBJ1-5, with D unresolved. Germline CDR1 reads SGHDN; CDR2 reads FVKESK. Trimming took 0 bases from V and 0 from J, leaving 21 bases between them. The CDR3 length is 20 residues. CDR3 loop: CASSQDWRRIGEISNQPQHF. For the CDR3, the DNA is TGTGCCAGCAGCCAAGATTGGCGCCGTATCGGGGAGATTAGCAATCAGCCCCAGCATTTT.

This clonotype has a count of ten or more. The rearrangement links TRBV7-2 to TRBJ2-5; 9 bases align to TRBD2. The CDR3 spans 16 residues. The germline V gene has CDR1 SGHTA and CDR2 FQGNSA. J was trimmed by 2 bases and V by 4 bases; bases with no gene match: 8. For the CDR3, the DNA is TGTGCCAGCAGCTGGCGACTAGCGGAGGGTCAAGAGACCCAGTACTTC. It translates to CASSWRLAEGQETQYF.

This clonotype appeared many times. The rearrangement uses TRBV30 and TRBJ1-2, with D unresolved. Trimming took 7 bases from V and 8 from J, leaving 14 bases between them. CDR1 is GTSNPN, CDR2 SVGIG, per germline (reference sequence). The CDR3 runs 11 residues. The CDR3 is CALEIGGGYTF. CDR3 in DNA: TGTGCCTTGGAAATAGGCGGGGGCTACACCTTC.

This clonotype occurred many times. The chain couples TRBV19 to TRBJ1-1; tentative D call: TRBD1 (6 bases). This CDR3 is 14 amino acids long. Germline CDR1 LNHDA, CDR2 SQIVND (reference sequence). V dropped 2 bases and J dropped 7 bases, with 14 bases sitting between them. This CDR3 is CASSIMWDTHEAFF. The CDR3 DNA reads TGTGCCAGTAGTATAATGTGGGACACACATGAAGCTTTCTTT.

The V and J genes are TRBV7-9 and TRBJ2-7, with no clear D. The V and J ends lost 3 bases and 5 bases respectively, with 11 bases between them. CDR3 length: 13 amino acids. Germline values: CDR1 SEHNR, CDR2 FQNEAQ (reference sequence). This chain's CDR3 is CASSFGLGDEQYF. Written as DNA, the CDR3 is TGTGCCAGCAGCTTCGGGCTAGGCGACGAGCAGTACTTC.

This clonotype was counted at least ten times. This rearrangement joins TRBV24-1 to TRBJ2-2; 9 nucleotides line up with TRBD1. Germline-derived CDR1 and CDR2 are KGHDR and SFDVKD. V lost 3 bases and J lost 5; bases outside the gene matches: 6. The CDR3 is 16 amino acids. DNA of the CDR3: TGTGCCACCAGTGATCCGGCACAGGGGGCTACCGGGGAGCTGTTTTTT. Translating gives CATSDPAQGATGELFF.